Following are 30 T cell receptor beta chains from one sample sequenced in a study of blood T cell repertoires in COVID-19. Sequencing used immunoSEQ multiplex PCR; TCRdb keeps in-frame clones, though not all of them. The profile shows around 190,000 clones, around 83% of them singletons. The sample comprised peripheral blood. These receptors originate from a woman aged 55-69 years with acute or convalescent COVID-19.

The chain links TRBV19 to TRBJ2-5; weak D call: TRBD1 (6 bases). The germline gives CDR1 LNHDA, CDR2 SQIVND (reference sequence). The CDR3 is 14 amino acids. Trimming shortened V by 5 bases and J by 2 bases, and 12 bases separated the two germline ends. The CDR3 region is CASSPRQAQETQYF. CDR3 nucleotides: TGTGCCAGTAGTCCTCGACAGGCTCAAGAGACCCAGTACTTC.

The chain links TRBV6-2 or TRBV6-3 to TRBJ1-5, with 7 positions matching TRBD1. V was clipped by 4 bases and J by 3 bases; unmatched bases: 9. Looked up from germline, CDR1 is MNHEY and CDR2 is SVGEGT. The CDR3 is 16 residues long. CDR3 loop: CASSSYRGQFNQPQHF. The DNA for the CDR3 is TGTGCCAGCAGTTCCTACAGGGGTCAGTTCAATCAGCCCCAGCATTTT.

The chain joins TRBV29-1 to TRBJ1-1; D is uncertain. This CDR3 has 10 amino acids. The V end was cut by 6 bases, the J end by 8 bases, with 10 bases between. Germline CDR1 is SQVTM and CDR2 is ANQGSEA. CDR3 region: CSVGILEAFF. The CDR3 region has the DNA TGCAGCGTCGGGATACTAGAAGCTTTCTTT.

This chain links TRBV19 with TRBJ2-7; possible D gene TRBD1, 5 bases. Between the trimmed V and J ends, which lost 6 bases and 7 bases, there was a span of 19 bases. Germline V gene lookup returns CDR1 LNHDA and CDR2 SQIVND (reference sequence). This CDR3 is 14 amino acids long. DNA of the CDR3: TGTGCCAGTAGCCCGGACACGGGTCTTCGGGAGCAGTACTTC. Protein product: CASSPDTGLREQYF.

This sequence joins TRBV2 and TRBJ1-5; 10 bases map to TRBD1. The CDR3 has 17 residues. From germline, CDR1 is SNHLY and CDR2 FYNNEI. V lost 3 bases and J lost 0; bases outside the gene matches: 5. CDR3 coding DNA: TGTGCCAGCAGTGAGGGACAGGGGAGGCTTAGCAATCAGCCCCAGCATTTT. Encoded protein: CASSEGQGRLSNQPQHF.

The V and J genes are TRBV5-4 and TRBJ1-2; D unresolved. Germline CDR1 is SGHNT and CDR2 is YYREEE (reference sequence). Trimming removed 4 bases at V and 8 bases at J, with 15 bases between. The CDR3 length is 13 residues. The CDR3 loop is CASSPSGSGGYTF. CDR3 sequence (DNA): TGTGCCAGCAGCCCCTCGGGGAGCGGAGGCTACACCTTC.

V gene TRBV28 combines with J gene TRBJ1-2, with D possibly TRBD1 on 5 matching bases. Germline CDR1 MDHEN, CDR2 SYDVKM. Trimming pared 3 bases from V and 5 bases from J, leaving 7 bases between. The CDR3 runs to 12 residues. CDR3: CASSFRQYGYTF. The CDR3 nucleotides are TGTGCCAGCAGTTTCCGACAGTATGGCTACACCTTC.

The rearrangement joins TRBV9 to TRBJ2-6; D is perhaps TRBD1 (5 bases). CDR3 size: 18 residues. Trimming shortened V by 2 bases and J by 0 bases, and 15 bases separated the two germline ends. CDR1 SGDLS and CDR2 YYNGEE come from the germline V gene. The CDR3 reads CASSVPPGHFSGANVLTF. CDR3 sequence (DNA): TGTGCCAGCAGCGTCCCTCCAGGACATTTCTCTGGGGCCAACGTCCTGACTTTC.

The chain carries TRBV24-1 and TRBJ2-1; the match to TRBD2 covers 8 bases. Germline V CDR1 and CDR2: KGHDR, SFDVKD. This CDR3 is 12 amino acids long. After removal of 6 bases from V and 9 bases from J, the junction contained 3 bases not matched to a gene. In nucleotides, the CDR3 is TGTGCCACCAGTAGCGGGAGTGTTGAGCAGTTCTTC. It specifies CATSSGSVEQFF.

The CDR3 DNA reads as TGTGCCAGCAGTTTAGCGGGAGAACGGGTCAATGAGCAGTTCTTC. Translating it yields CASSLAGERVNEQFF. V and J are TRBV28 and TRBJ2-1, with 7 bases fitting TRBD2. The CDR3 has 15 amino acids. The V gene's germline CDR1 is MDHEN and CDR2 SYDVKM. V dropped 2 bases and J dropped 6; count of bases not matched to a gene: 7.

The rearrangement links TRBV19 to TRBJ1-5; TRBD1 is a possible D gene (5 bases). Germline V CDR1 and CDR2: LNHDA, SQIVND (reference sequence). V lost 7 bases and J 3 bases, leaving 10 bases between the germline ends. CDR3 length: 13 amino acids. The CDR3 sequence: CASNGANNQPQHF. The CDR3 DNA reads as TGTGCCAGTAATGGGGCCAACAATCAGCCCCAGCATTTT.

The chain carries TRBV13 and TRBJ1-3; D is uncertain. CDR1 and CDR2 from the germline V gene are PRHDT and FYEKMQ (reference sequence). The V end lost 3 bases, the J end lost 3 bases, and 3 bases lay between the germline ends. The CDR3 has 12 residues. CDR3 sequence: CASSFGGNTIYF. The CDR3 bases are TGTGCCAGCAGCTTCGGTGGAAACACCATATATTTT.

The rearrangement links TRBV7-3 to TRBJ2-1; maybe TRBD1 (5 bases). Germline V gene data show CDR1 as SGHTA and CDR2 as FQGTGA. Between the trimmed V and J ends, which lost 3 bases and 10 bases, there was a span of 7 bases. This CDR3 region has 11 residues. Here the CDR3 reads CASSLGREQFF. DNA for the CDR3: TGTGCCAGCAGCTTGGGGCGGGAGCAGTTCTTC.

This chain connects TRBV6-2 or TRBV6-3 to TRBJ2-3, with 8 bases identical to TRBD2. CDR1 MNHEY and CDR2 SVGEGT come from the germline V gene. The junction had 2 bases not matched to a gene; V was cut back by 2 bases and J by 4 bases. The CDR3 is made up of 14 amino acids. The CDR3 is CASSYGGRSDTQYF. CDR3 nucleotide sequence: TGTGCCAGCAGTTACGGCGGGAGGTCAGATACGCAGTATTTT.

The chain links TRBV5-6 to TRBJ1-1; D not resolved. The CDR3 length is 17 residues. Germline CDR1 reads SGHDT; CDR2 reads YYEEEE. V was cut by 0 bases and J by 0 bases, with 15 bases left in between. CDR3 coding DNA: TGTGCCAGCAGCTTGGGTTCAATTTCACTATTGAACACTGAAGCTTTCTTT. It translates to CASSLGSISLLNTEAFF.

The chain recombines TRBV11-2 with TRBJ2-7, with 7 bases that match TRBD1. Germline CDR1 and CDR2: SGHAT and FQNNGV. The CDR3 consists of 13 residues. V was clipped by 10 bases and J by 7 bases; unmatched bases: 13. CDR3 protein: CATHPTGPSEQYF. CDR3 nucleotides: TGTGCCACCCACCCGACAGGGCCGTCGGAGCAGTACTTC.

The rearrangement uses TRBV7-9 and TRBJ2-7; 8 bases fit TRBD1. Germline CDR1 SEHNR, CDR2 FQNEAQ (reference sequence). Trimming took 5 bases from V and 3 from J; bases not matched to a gene: 6. The CDR3 runs 14 residues. This CDR3 is CASSPDRGVYEQYF. The CDR3 region has the DNA TGTGCCAGCAGCCCTGACAGGGGAGTCTACGAGCAGTACTTC.

The rearrangement joins TRBV10-3 to TRBJ2-1, with TRBD1 as a possible D gene (6 bases). Germline V CDR1 and CDR2: ENHRY, SYGVKD. The ends were cut back, 4 bases at V and 7 bases at J, with 11 bases in the middle. This CDR3 region has 13 residues. DNA of the CDR3: TGTGCCATCAGTGGGACAGCGACAAATGAGCAGTTCTTC. Protein sequence: CAISGTATNEQFF.

V is TRBV5-4 and J is TRBJ2-1; TRBD2 aligns across 9 bases. J lost 7 bases, V lost 5 bases, and 10 bases had no gene match. CDR1 SGHNT and CDR2 YYREEE come from the germline V gene (reference sequence). There are 15 residues in the CDR3. The CDR3 region has the DNA TGTGCCAGCAGGTTTGAGGCGGGAGGGAGGAATGAGCAGTTCTTC. Its protein product is CASRFEAGGRNEQFF.

The chain has TRBV19 and TRBJ1-3; D remains ambiguous. V dropped 5 bases and J dropped 0 bases, with 14 bases sitting between them. This CDR3 is built from 16 residues. Germline CDR1 LNHDA, CDR2 SQIVND (reference sequence). CDR3 bases: TGTGCCAGTAGTGCCGGGTCTCCTAACTCTGGAAACACCATATATTTT. Its protein is CASSAGSPNSGNTIYF.

The chain recombines TRBV15 with TRBJ1-1; D ambiguous. Trimming cost V 0 bases and J 11 bases, with 16 bases left between them. This CDR3 has 14 amino acids. Germline V gene data show CDR1 as LNHNV and CDR2 as YYDKDF (reference sequence). The CDR3 coding sequence is TGTGCCACCAGCAGAGATAATGGCCGGATGGAGGCTTTCTTT. It is translated as CATSRDNGRMEAFF.

The chain carries TRBV5-1 and TRBJ1-2; TRBD1 agrees at 8 bases. Germline loops: CDR1 SGHRS, CDR2 YFSETQ. Trimming cost V 4 bases and J 7 bases; bases outside gene matches: 12. The CDR3 covers 15 residues. CDR3 nucleotides: TGCGCCAGCAGCACGGGGAACCCGGGACAGGCTGGCTACACCTTC. Protein product: CASSTGNPGQAGYTF.

The rearrangement uses TRBV7-9 and TRBJ2-2; the match to TRBD2 covers 9 bases. Germline values: CDR1 SEHNR, CDR2 FQNEAQ (reference sequence). This CDR3 is 14 amino acids long. V dropped 6 bases and J dropped 3; count of bases not matched to a gene: 2. CDR3 bases: TGTGCCAGCAGGGTAGCGGGAGACACCGGGGAGCTGTTTTTT. Its protein is CASRVAGDTGELFF.

The chain uses TRBV27 and TRBJ2-3, with 7 bases lining up with TRBD1. The ends lost 3 bases at V and 5 bases at J; junction bases unmatched: 8. From germline, CDR1 is MNHEY and CDR2 SMNVEV (reference sequence). CDR3 size: 15 residues. The CDR3 coding sequence is TGTGCCAGCAGTTTGCAACAGGGGATAGGAGATACGCAGTATTTT. Amino acids: CASSLQQGIGDTQYF.

Here the CDR3 reads CATLDRGNQPQHF. The CDR3 nucleotides read TGTGCCACCCTGGACAGGGGGAATCAGCCCCAGCATTTT. The chain joins TRBV19 to TRBJ1-5; 10 nucleotides agree with TRBD1. The germline CDR1 and CDR2 sequences are LNHDA and SQIVND (reference sequence). This CDR3 is built from 13 residues. The V and J ends lost 10 bases and 4 bases, in that order; junction bases with no gene match: 4.

V gene TRBV7-9 combines with J gene TRBJ1-1, with D tentatively TRBD1 (5 bases). The V gene lost 5 bases and the J gene lost 0 bases, with 10 bases spanning the gap. Germline CDR1 SEHNR, CDR2 FQNEAQ (reference sequence). This CDR3 has 14 amino acids. The CDR3 reads CASSPRQMNTEAFF. DNA of the CDR3: TGTGCCAGCAGCCCACGACAGATGAACACTGAAGCTTTCTTT. The entire variable domain, with the rest obtained from reference TRBV7-9 and TRBJ1-1, is as follows: DTGVSQNPRHKITKRGQNVTFRCDPISEHNRLYWYRQTLGQGPEFLTYFQNEAQLEKSRLLSDRFSAERPKGSFSTLEIQRTEQGDSAMYLCASSPRQMNTEAFFGQGTRLTVV.

The chain links TRBV3-1 (or the pseudogene TRBV3-2) to TRBJ1-1; D is unclear. There are 13 residues in the CDR3. Germline V gene sequence: CDR1 LGHDT, CDR2 YNNKEL (reference sequence). Trimming took off 6 bases at V and 2 bases at J, with 10 bases between the two ends. This chain's CDR3 is CASSSMVNTEAFF. In DNA, the CDR3 is TGTGCCAGCAGTAGCATGGTCAACACTGAAGCTTTCTTT.

This clone was observed once. The chain joins TRBV7-9 to TRBJ2-3; TRBD2 matches 10 bases. In germline, CDR1 is SEHNR, CDR2 FQNEAQ (reference sequence). CDR3 size: 15 residues. The V segment lost 3 bases and the J segment 6 bases; nucleotides outside the gene matches: 6. In nucleotides, the CDR3 is TGTGCCAGCAGCTTCGCTAGCGGGAGCTGGGATACGCAGTATTTT. Amino acids: CASSFASGSWDTQYF.

The chain combines TRBV1 with TRBJ2-7; TRBD2, as called in the table, went unchecked against the DNA. TRBV1 is tagged as a pseudogene. This CDR3 region has 19 residues. CDR3 residues: CTSSQDQETSGRRSYEQYV. The DNA for the CDR3 is TGCACCAGCAGCCAAGATCAGGAGACTAGCGGGAGACGTAGCTACGAGCAGTACGTC.

The chain carries TRBV6-5 and TRBJ1-1; D might be TRBD1 (5 bases). CDR1 and CDR2 from the germline V gene are MNHEY and SVGAGI. This CDR3 comprises 13 residues. Between the trimmed V and J ends, which lost 7 bases and 1 base, there was a span of 10 bases. CDR3 sequence reads: CASTGLGNTEAFF. CDR3 sequence (DNA): TGTGCCAGCACAGGGCTTGGGAACACTGAAGCTTTCTTT.